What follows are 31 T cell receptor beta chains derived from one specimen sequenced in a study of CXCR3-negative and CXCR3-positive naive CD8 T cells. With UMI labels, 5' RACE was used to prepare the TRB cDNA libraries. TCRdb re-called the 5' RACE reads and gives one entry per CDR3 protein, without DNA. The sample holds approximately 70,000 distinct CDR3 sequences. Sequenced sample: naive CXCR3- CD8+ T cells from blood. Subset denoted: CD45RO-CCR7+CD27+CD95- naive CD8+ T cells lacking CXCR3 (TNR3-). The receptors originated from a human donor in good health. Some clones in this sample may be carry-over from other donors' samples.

CDR3 in amino acids: CASCRNGVESPLHF. The genes are TRBV28 and TRBJ1-6. Germline V gene data show CDR1 as MDHEN and CDR2 as SYDVKM. This CDR3 comprises 14 residues.

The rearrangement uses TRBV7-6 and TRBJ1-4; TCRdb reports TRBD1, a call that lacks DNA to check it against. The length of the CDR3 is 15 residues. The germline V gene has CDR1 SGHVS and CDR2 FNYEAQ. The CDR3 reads CASSWTGGPDEKLFF.

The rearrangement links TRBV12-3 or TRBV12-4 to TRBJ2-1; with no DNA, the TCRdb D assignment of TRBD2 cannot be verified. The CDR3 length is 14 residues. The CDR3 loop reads CASSLKELANEQFF.

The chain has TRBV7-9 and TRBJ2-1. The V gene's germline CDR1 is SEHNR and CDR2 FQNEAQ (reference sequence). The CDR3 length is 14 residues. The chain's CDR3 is CASSLQLTADEQFF.

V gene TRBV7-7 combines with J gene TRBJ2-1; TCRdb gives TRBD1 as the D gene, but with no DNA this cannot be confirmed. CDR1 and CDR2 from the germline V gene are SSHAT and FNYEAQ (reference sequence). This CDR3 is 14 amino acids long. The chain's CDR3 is CASSPDWDENEQFF. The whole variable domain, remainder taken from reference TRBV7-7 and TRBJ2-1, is GAGVSQSPRYKVTKRGQDVTLRCDPISSHATLYWYQQALGQGPEFLTYFNYEAQPDKSGLPSDRFSAERPEGSISTLTIQRTEQRDSAMYRCASSPDWDENEQFFGPGTRLTVL.

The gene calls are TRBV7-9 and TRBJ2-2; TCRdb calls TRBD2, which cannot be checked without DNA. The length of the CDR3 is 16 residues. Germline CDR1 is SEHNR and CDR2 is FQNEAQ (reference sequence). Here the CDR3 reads CASSSPGLAGAGELFF.

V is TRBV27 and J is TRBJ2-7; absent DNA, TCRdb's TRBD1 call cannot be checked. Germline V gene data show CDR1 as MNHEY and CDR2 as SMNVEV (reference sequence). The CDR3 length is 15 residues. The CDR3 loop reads CASSSFETGRDEQYF.

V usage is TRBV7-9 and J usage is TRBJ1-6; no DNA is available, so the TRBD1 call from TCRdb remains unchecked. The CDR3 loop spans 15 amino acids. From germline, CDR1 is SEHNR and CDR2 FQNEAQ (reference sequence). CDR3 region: CASSPPGGGNSPLHF.

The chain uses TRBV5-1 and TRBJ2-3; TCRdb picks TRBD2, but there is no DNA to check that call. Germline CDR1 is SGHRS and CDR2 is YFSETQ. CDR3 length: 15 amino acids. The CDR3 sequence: CASSLASGGTDTQYF.

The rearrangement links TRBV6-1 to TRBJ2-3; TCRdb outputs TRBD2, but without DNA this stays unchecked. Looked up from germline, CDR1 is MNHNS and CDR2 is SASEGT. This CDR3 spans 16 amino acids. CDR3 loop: CASSEGLAGQPDTQYF.

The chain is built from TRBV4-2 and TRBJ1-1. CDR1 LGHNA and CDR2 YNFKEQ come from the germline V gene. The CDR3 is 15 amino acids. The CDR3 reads CASSQEAAMRTEAFF.

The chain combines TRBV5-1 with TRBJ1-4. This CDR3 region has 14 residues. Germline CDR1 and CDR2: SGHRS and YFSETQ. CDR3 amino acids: CASSGGMPDEKLFF. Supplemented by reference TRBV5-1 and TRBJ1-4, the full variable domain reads KAGVTQTPRYLIKTRGQQVTLSCSPISGHRSVSWYQQTPGQGLQFLFEYFSETQRNKGNFPGRFSGRQFSNSRSEMNVSTLELGDSALYLCASSGGMPDEKLFFGSGTQLSVL.

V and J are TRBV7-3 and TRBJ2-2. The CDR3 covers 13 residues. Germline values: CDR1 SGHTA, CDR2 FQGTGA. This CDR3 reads CASSRPFTGELFF.

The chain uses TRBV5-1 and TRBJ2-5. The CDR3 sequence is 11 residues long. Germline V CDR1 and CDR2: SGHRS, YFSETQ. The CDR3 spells CASNDWETQYF.

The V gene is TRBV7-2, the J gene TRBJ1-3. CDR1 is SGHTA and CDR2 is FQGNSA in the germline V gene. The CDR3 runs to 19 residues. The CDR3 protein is CASSLNGVLVQGPGNTIYF.

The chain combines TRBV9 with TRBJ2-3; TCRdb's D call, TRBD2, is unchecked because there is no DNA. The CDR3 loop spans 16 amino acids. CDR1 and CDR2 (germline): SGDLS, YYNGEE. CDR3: CASSERGGPVTDTQYF. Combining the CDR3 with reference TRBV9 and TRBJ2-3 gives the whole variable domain DSGVTQTPKHLITATGQRVTLRCSPRSGDLSVYWYQQSLDQGLQFLIQYYNGEERAKGNILERFSAQQFPDLHSELNLSSLELGDSALYFCASSERGGPVTDTQYFGPGTRLTVL.

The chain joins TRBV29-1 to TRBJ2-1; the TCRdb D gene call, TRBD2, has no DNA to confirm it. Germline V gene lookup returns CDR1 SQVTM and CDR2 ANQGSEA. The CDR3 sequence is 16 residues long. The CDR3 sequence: CSVVASGGASYNEQFF.

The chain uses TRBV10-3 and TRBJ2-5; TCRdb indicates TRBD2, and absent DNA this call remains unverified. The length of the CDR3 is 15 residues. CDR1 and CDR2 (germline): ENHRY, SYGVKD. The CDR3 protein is CAISELAGGQETQYF.

The CDR3 spells CASSPTLFPSFDEQFF. J is TRBJ2-1 and V is TRBV5-5; TCRdb picks TRBD2, but there is no DNA to check that call. The CDR3 extends over 16 amino acids. CDR1 and CDR2 (germline): SGHKS, YYEKEE (reference sequence). The whole variable domain, filled in from reference TRBV5-5 and TRBJ2-1, reads DAGVTQSPTHLIKTRGQQVTLRCSPISGHKSVSWYQQVLGQGPQFIFQYYEKEERGRGNFPDRFSARQFPNYSSELNVNALLLGDSALYLCASSPTLFPSFDEQFFGPGTRLTVL.

This CDR3 reads CASGDRESTDTQYF. This rearrangement joins TRBV6-2 or TRBV6-3 to TRBJ2-3; the TRBD1 assignment by TCRdb is unverifiable without DNA. This CDR3 comprises 14 residues. The germline V gene has CDR1 MNHEY and CDR2 SVGEGT.

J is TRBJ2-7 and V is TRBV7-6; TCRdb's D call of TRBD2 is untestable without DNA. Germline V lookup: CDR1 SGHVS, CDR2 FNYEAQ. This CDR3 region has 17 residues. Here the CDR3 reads CASSSGRTASGVYEQYF.

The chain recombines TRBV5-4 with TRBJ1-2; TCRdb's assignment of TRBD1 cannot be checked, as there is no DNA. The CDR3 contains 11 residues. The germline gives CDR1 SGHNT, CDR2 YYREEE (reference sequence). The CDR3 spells CASRSGGSYTF.

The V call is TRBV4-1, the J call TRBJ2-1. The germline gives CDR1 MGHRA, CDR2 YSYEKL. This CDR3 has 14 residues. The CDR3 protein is CASSPNTIYNEQFF.

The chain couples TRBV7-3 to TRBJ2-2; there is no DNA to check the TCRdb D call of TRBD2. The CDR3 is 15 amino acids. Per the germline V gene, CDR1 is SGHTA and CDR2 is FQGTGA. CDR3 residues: CASSLGGYYTGELFF.

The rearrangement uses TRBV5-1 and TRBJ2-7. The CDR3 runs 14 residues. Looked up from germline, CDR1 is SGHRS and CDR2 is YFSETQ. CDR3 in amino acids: CASSLEGTPYEQYF.

Here the CDR3 reads CASSLTSVGRSFSSYEQYF. The chain couples TRBV19 to TRBJ2-7; no DNA is available, so the TRBD1 call from TCRdb remains unchecked. The germline V gene encodes CDR1 LNHDA and CDR2 SQIVND (reference sequence). The CDR3 sequence is 19 residues long.

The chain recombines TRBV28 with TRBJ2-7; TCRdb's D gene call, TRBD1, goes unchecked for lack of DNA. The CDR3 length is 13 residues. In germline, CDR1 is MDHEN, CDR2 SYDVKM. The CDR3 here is CASRGQGYYEQYF.

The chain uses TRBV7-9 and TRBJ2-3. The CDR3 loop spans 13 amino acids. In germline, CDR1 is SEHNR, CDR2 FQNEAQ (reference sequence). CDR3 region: CASSRYQADTQYF. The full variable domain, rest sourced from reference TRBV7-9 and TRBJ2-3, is DTGVSQNPRHKITKRGQNVTFRCDPISEHNRLYWYRQTLGQGPEFLTYFQNEAQLEKSRLLSDRFSAERPKGSFSTLEIQRTEQGDSAMYLCASSRYQADTQYFGPGTRLTVL.

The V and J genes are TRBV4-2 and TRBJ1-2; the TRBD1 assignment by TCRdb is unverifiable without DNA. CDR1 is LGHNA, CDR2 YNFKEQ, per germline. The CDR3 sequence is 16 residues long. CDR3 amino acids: CASSQAVQAEGRGYTF.

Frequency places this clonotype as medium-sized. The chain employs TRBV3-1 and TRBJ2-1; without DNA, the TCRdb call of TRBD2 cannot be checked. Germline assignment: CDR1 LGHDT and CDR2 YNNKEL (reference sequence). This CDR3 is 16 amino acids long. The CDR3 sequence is CASSQGTSGIVFEQFF.

The CDR3 loop is CASRRRTQPQHF. The gene calls are TRBV28 and TRBJ1-5. This CDR3 is 12 amino acids long. Germline V lookup: CDR1 MDHEN, CDR2 SYDVKM.